Below, 24 T cell receptor beta chains from the same sample are listed, as sequenced in a study of shared clonotypes between healthy human individuals. Clones were read by immunoSEQ multiplex PCR, and TCRdb kept only the in-frame ones, dropping some. Of around 2.5 million clones detected, 93% appear once; the ten largest clones hold around 0.37%. The sample consisted of naive CD4+ T cells from PBMCs. Subset specified: CD45RA+ positively selected. The receptors originated from a man between 18 and 29 years old in good health. Some clones in this sample may be carry-over from other donors' samples.

The J gene is TRBJ1-1, the V gene TRBV15; D not resolved. The CDR3 contains 19 residues. Trimming left V 0 bases short and J 0 bases short, with 20 bases between. CDR1 and CDR2 from the germline V gene are LNHNV and YYDKDF (reference sequence). CDR3 in DNA: TGTGCCACCAGCAGAGATCGGGTCCCAGGTAAGGGTTTGAACACTGAAGCTTTCTTT. Translated: CATSRDRVPGKGLNTEAFF.

Points on this clone: At the DNA level, this CDR3 is encoded by other sequences in the same sample as well. V is TRBV2 and J is TRBJ2-7; no firm D call. The CDR3 has 12 amino acids. Trimming stripped 6 bases from V and 0 bases from J, with 6 bases between. Germline CDR1 reads SNHLY; CDR2 reads FYNNEI. The CDR3 region has the DNA TGTGCCAGCAGGGGCAGCTCCTACGAGCAGTACTTC. This gives the protein CASRGSSYEQYF.

This clone has only a few counts. V usage is TRBV10-1 and J usage is TRBJ1-1; D not resolved. V was clipped by 5 bases and J by 4 bases, with 14 bases between them. Germline V lookup: CDR1 WNHNN, CDR2 SYGVQD (reference sequence). The CDR3 length is 14 residues. The CDR3 DNA reads as TGCGCCAGCAGTCTACAGCGCGGGAGCACTGAAGCTTTCTTT. Protein product: CASSLQRGSTEAFF.

The chain is built from TRBV11-2 and TRBJ2-6; D call uncertain. The CDR3 consists of 13 residues. The germline V and J ends were trimmed by 5 bases and 6 bases, with 8 bases remaining between them. Germline assignment: CDR1 SGHAT and CDR2 FQNNGV. The CDR3, as DNA: TGTGCCAGCAGCCCTGGGTTGGCCAACGTCCTGACTTTC. This gives the protein CASSPGLANVLTF.

V and J are TRBV15 and TRBJ2-5, with TRBD2 as a possible D gene (5 bases). The CDR3 extends over 15 amino acids. Looked up from germline, CDR1 is LNHNV and CDR2 is YYDKDF (reference sequence). V was shortened by 0 bases and J by 1 base, with 9 bases between the two germline ends. The DNA for the CDR3 is TGTGCCACCAGCAGAGAGAGGGCCATCCAAGAGACCCAGTACTTC. Its protein is CATSRERAIQETQYF.

The genes are TRBV30 and TRBJ2-3; perhaps D is TRBD1 or TRBD2 (5 bases each). V dropped 5 bases and J dropped 12 bases, with 18 bases sitting between them. The germline CDR1 and CDR2 sequences are GTSNPN and SVGIG (reference sequence). CDR3 size: 12 residues. The CDR3 DNA is TGTGCCTGGGGACCCGGGACCACTGTTCAGTATTTT. It specifies CAWGPGTTVQYF.

This clone has just one count. The V and J genes are TRBV5-1 and TRBJ2-1; perhaps TRBD1 as D (5 bases). Trimming took 5 bases from V and 3 from J, leaving 12 bases between them. The CDR3 contains 14 residues. Germline-derived CDR1 and CDR2 are SGHRS and YFSETQ. This CDR3 reads CASSNRGGYNEQFF. CDR3 in DNA: TGCGCCAGCAGTAATAGGGGCGGCTACAATGAGCAGTTCTTC.

This chain uses TRBV12-5 with TRBJ2-1; TRBD2 agrees at 7 bases. V shed 7 bases and J 2 bases; nucleotides not matched to a gene: 2. CDR1 and CDR2 (germline): LGHNT, FRNRAP. The CDR3 totals 13 residues. CDR3 in DNA: TGTGCTAGTGCGGCGGGAGCCTACAATGAGCAGTTCTTC. Translating gives CASAAGAYNEQFF.

The CDR3 loop reads CASSPVPGGTEAFF. For the CDR3, the DNA is TGCGCCAGCAGCCCGGTGCCTGGGGGCACTGAAGCTTTCTTT. This chain links TRBV5-1 with TRBJ1-1, with D perhaps matching TRBD1 (5 bases). Trimming shortened V by 4 bases and J by 4 bases, and 14 bases separated the two germline ends. Germline V gene data show CDR1 as SGHRS and CDR2 as YFSETQ. The CDR3 covers 14 residues.

V is TRBV6-5 and J is TRBJ2-1; 11 bases are a match to TRBD1. From germline, CDR1 is MNHEY and CDR2 SVGAGI. This CDR3 has 15 amino acids. J was trimmed by 7 bases and V by 5 bases; bases with no gene match: 7. The CDR3: CASSLPGQGGNEQFF. In nucleotides, the CDR3 is TGTGCCAGCAGTCTTCCGGGACAGGGGGGGAATGAGCAGTTCTTC.

Regarding this clone: Different DNA sequences within this sample yield the same CDR3. V gene TRBV6-5 combines with J gene TRBJ2-7, with TRBD1 as a possible D gene (6 bases). The germline V gene encodes CDR1 MNHEY and CDR2 SVGAGI. The CDR3 runs 15 residues. The ends were cut back, 0 bases at V and 1 base at J, with 10 bases in the middle. For the CDR3, the DNA is TGTGCCAGCAGTTACTCGCCAGGGGAGTCCTACGAGCAGTACTTC. Translating it yields CASSYSPGESYEQYF.

The V and J genes are TRBV7-9 and TRBJ2-1; 9 nucleotides agree with TRBD2. The V gene's germline CDR1 is SEHNR and CDR2 FQNEAQ (reference sequence). V lost 3 bases and J lost 7; bases outside the gene matches: 16. CDR3 length equals 18 residues. CDR3 bases: TGTGCCAGCAGCTTTAGGTTTACGCTAGCGGGACTACAGAATGAGCAGTTCTTC. This translates into CASSFRFTLAGLQNEQFF.

For this clone: The identical CDR3 is also encoded by other nucleotide sequences in the sample. This chain joins TRBV5-1 and TRBJ2-2, with a possible D match to TRBD1 (6 bases). The germline gives CDR1 SGHRS, CDR2 YFSETQ. Trimming took off 4 bases at V and 5 bases at J, with 9 bases between the two ends. The CDR3 extends over 13 amino acids. The CDR3 spells CASSPQGTGELFF. CDR3 DNA: TGCGCCAGCAGCCCCCAGGGGACCGGGGAGCTGTTTTTT.

The genes are TRBV7-3 and TRBJ2-3; D remains unclear. Trimming cost V 5 bases and J 4 bases, with 10 bases left between them. This CDR3 has 13 amino acids. Germline CDR1 SGHTA, CDR2 FQGTGA. The CDR3 DNA sequence: TGTGCCAGCAGCGCGCGTTGGTCAGATACGCAGTATTTT. Protein product: CASSARWSDTQYF.

J is TRBJ2-1 and V is TRBV6-4; weak D call: TRBD1 (6 bases). The V end lost 8 bases, the J end lost 7 bases, and 15 bases lay between the germline ends. CDR1 is MRHNA, CDR2 SNTAGT, per germline. CDR3 length equals 13 residues. CDR3 sequence: CASSITGWNEQFF. CDR3 DNA sequence: TGTGCCAGCTCGATAACAGGGTGGAATGAGCAGTTCTTC.

This clone appeared a few times. The chain has TRBV9 and TRBJ2-3, with TRBD1 as a possible D gene (5 bases). Germline V gene lookup returns CDR1 SGDLS and CDR2 YYNGEE. This CDR3 contains 18 residues. Trimming cost V 0 bases and J 0 bases, with 17 bases left between them. The CDR3 DNA follows: TGTGCCAGCAGCGTAGAGGGGATTCCTTTCGTTAGCACAGATACGCAGTATTTT. It yields the protein CASSVEGIPFVSTDTQYF.

The chain links TRBV28 to TRBJ2-5; 8 bases map to TRBD2. Trimming removed 6 bases from V and 2 bases from J; junction bases left unmatched: 8. Germline lookup yields CDR1 MDHEN and CDR2 SYDVKM. The CDR3 runs to 15 residues. CDR3 sequence: CASSPGGAVQETQYF. The CDR3 nucleotides are TGTGCCAGCAGCCCGGGGGGGGCGGTTCAAGAGACCCAGTACTTC.

This chain connects TRBV18 to TRBJ2-7; D may be TRBD2 (6 bases). Germline V lookup: CDR1 KGHSH, CDR2 LQKENI. The ends were cut back, 1 base at V and 2 bases at J, with 15 bases in the middle. The CDR3 extends over 16 amino acids. The CDR3, as DNA: TGTGCCAGCTCACCACACACGGGCGGGGATCCCTACGAGCAGTACTTC. This gives the protein CASSPHTGGDPYEQYF.

V and J are TRBV4-2 and TRBJ1-6; the match to TRBD1 covers 7 bases. The J segment lost 9 bases and the V segment lost 0 bases, leaving 8 bases of the junction unmatched. CDR1 is LGHNA and CDR2 is YNFKEQ in the germline V gene. CDR3 length: 16 residues. The CDR3 protein is CASSQDFRQGGSPLHF. CDR3 coding DNA: TGTGCCAGCAGCCAAGATTTTCGGCAGGGGGGTTCACCCCTCCACTTT.

CDR3 residues: CASRGQIVNQPQHF. In nucleotides, the CDR3 is TGTGCCAGTAGGGGACAGATAGTCAATCAGCCCCAGCATTTT. The V gene is TRBV19, the J gene TRBJ1-5, with 7 positions matching TRBD1. The CDR3 is 14 residues long. The V segment lost 6 bases and the J segment 3 bases; nucleotides outside the gene matches: 5. Germline CDR1 and CDR2: LNHDA and SQIVND (reference sequence).

V gene TRBV27 combines with J gene TRBJ2-7, with 8 bases identical to TRBD1. Germline trimming cut 6 bases from V and 4 bases from J; bases unmatched to any gene: 11. This CDR3 has 15 residues. CDR1 MNHEY and CDR2 SMNVEV come from the germline V gene (reference sequence). The CDR3 here is CASRPYRDRSYEQYF. As DNA, the CDR3 is TGTGCCAGCAGACCCTATAGGGACAGGAGTTACGAGCAGTACTTC.

The V gene is TRBV6-6, the J gene TRBJ2-3; a weak D match, TRBD2 (6 bases). The CDR3 sequence is 16 residues long. The ends were cut back, 0 bases at V and 4 bases at J, with 14 bases in the middle. Germline values: CDR1 MNHNY, CDR2 SVGAGI (reference sequence). The CDR3 sequence is CASSYSAVAVADTQYF. The CDR3 DNA sequence: TGTGCCAGCAGTTACTCTGCGGTAGCGGTCGCAGATACGCAGTATTTT.

This chain links TRBV29-1 with TRBJ1-2, with TRBD1 identical over 11 bases. The CDR3 is 13 amino acids. The trim removed 4 bases at V and 7 bases at J, leaving 5 bases unmatched. Germline V gene sequence: CDR1 SQVTM, CDR2 ANQGSEA. CDR3 protein: CSVAGTGGSGYTF. The CDR3 DNA is TGCAGCGTTGCCGGGACAGGGGGGTCTGGCTACACCTTC.

The CDR3 protein is CASRSGTGGFGANYGYTF. The CDR3 region has the DNA TGTGCCAGTAGGTCCGGGACAGGGGGATTTGGTGCTAACTATGGCTACACCTTC. This sequence joins TRBV19 and TRBJ1-2; 11 bases match TRBD1. The germline V gene has CDR1 LNHDA and CDR2 SQIVND (reference sequence). CDR3 length: 18 residues. Trimming took 6 bases from V and 0 from J; bases not matched to a gene: 12.